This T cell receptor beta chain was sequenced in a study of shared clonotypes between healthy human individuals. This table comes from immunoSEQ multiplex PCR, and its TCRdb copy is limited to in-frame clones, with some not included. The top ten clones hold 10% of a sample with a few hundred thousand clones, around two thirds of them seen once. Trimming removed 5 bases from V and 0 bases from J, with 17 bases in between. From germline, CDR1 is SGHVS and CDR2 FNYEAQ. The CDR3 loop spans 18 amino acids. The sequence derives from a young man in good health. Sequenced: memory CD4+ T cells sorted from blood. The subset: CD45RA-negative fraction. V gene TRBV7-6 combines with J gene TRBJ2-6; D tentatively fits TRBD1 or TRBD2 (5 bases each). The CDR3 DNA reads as TGTGCCAGCAGCCCCCCCCACGGGGCACTCTCTGGGGCCAACGTCCTGACTTTC. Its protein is CASSPPHGALSGANVLTF.